There are a few counts of the clone carrying this T cell receptor beta chain. Other DNA sequences in this sample translate to the same CDR3. The data are from a study of blood T cell repertoires in COVID-19. Original processing notes: Researchers report that nucleated cell counts were estimated from reference gene primer amplification. Here immunoSEQ multiplex PCR was the method, and the copy in TCRdb shows in-frame clones only, minus some. The DNA was the basis for D and trimming; V, J and clone size are from that table. The data show around 200,000 clones, 70% to 90% seen once. Donors were grouped by their self-reported clinical history. The V end lost 0 bases, the J end lost 6 bases, and 6 bases lay between the germline ends. The CDR3 runs to 12 residues. Germline CDR1 MNHEY, CDR2 SVGAGI.

The clonotype originates from a woman in her forties with acute COVID-19. V usage is TRBV6-5 and J usage is TRBJ2-7, with D unclear. Sequencing was performed on PBMCs or T cells enriched from blood (not recorded which). Here the CDR3 DNA reads TGTGCCAGCAGTTACTCCTCGGTCGAGCAGTACTTC. This codes for CASSYSSVEQYF.